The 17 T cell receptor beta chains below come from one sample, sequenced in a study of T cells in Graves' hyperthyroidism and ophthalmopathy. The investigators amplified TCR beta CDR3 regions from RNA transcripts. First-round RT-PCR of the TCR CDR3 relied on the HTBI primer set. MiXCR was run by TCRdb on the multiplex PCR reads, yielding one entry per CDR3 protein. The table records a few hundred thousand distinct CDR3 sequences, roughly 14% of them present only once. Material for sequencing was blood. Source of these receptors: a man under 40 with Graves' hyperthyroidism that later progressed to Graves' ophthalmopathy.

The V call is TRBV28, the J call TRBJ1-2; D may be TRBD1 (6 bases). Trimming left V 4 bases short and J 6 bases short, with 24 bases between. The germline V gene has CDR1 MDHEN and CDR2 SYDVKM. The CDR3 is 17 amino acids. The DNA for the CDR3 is TGTGCCAGCAGTTCGATAAGGATGGGGGGGCCCTACAATGGCTACACCTTC. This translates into CASSSIRMGGPYNGYTF.

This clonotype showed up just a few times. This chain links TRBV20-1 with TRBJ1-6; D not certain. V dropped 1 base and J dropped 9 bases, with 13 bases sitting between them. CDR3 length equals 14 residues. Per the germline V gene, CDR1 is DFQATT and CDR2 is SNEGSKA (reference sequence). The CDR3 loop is CSARASISVSPLHF. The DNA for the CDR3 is TGCAGTGCTAGAGCAAGCATTTCCGTTTCACCCCTCCACTTT.

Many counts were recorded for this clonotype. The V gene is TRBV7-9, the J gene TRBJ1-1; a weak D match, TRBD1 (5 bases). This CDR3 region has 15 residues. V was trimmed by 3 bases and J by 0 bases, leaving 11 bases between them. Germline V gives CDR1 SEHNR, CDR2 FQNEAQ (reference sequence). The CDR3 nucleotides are TGTGCCAGCAGCTTCATGGGGGTCATGAACACTGAAGCTTTCTTT. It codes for CASSFMGVMNTEAFF. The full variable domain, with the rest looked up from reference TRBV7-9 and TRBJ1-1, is DTGVSQNPRHKITKRGQNVTFRCDPISEHNRLYWYRQTLGQGPEFLTYFQNEAQLEKSRLLSDRFSAERPKGSFSTLEIQRTEQGDSAMYLCASSFMGVMNTEAFFGQGTRLTVV.

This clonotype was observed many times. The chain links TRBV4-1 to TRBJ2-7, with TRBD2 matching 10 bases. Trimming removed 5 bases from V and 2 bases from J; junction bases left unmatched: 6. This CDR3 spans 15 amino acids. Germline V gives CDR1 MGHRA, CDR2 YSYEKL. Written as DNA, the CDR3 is TGCGCCAGCAGCAAGATCAGCGGGGGGGCCTACGAGCAGTACTTC. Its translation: CASSKISGGAYEQYF.

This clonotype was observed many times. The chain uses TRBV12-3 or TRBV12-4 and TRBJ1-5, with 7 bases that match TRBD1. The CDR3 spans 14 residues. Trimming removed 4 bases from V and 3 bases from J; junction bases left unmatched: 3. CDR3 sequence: CASSSGQTNQPQHF. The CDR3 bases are TGTGCCAGCAGTTCGGGACAGACCAATCAGCCCCAGCATTTT.

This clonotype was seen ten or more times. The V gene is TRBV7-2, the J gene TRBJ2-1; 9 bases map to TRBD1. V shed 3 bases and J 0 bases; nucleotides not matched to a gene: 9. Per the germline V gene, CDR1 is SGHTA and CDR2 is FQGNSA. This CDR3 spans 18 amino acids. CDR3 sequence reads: CASSLDRGGISSYNEQFF. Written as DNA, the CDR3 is TGTGCCAGCAGCTTGGACAGGGGTGGCATAAGCTCCTACAATGAGCAGTTCTTC.

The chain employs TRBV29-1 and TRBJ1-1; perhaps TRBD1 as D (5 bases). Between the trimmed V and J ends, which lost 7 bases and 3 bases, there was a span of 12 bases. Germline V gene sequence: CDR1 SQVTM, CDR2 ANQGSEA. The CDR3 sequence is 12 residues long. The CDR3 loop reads CSEQGGDTEAFF. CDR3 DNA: TGCAGCGAGCAGGGAGGAGACACTGAAGCTTTCTTT.

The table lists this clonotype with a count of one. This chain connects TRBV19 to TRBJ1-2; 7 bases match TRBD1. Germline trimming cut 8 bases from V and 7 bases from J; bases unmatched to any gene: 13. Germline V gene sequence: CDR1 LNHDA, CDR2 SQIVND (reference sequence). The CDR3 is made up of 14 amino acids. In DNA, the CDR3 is TGTGCCAGTCGTCTCACAGGACAGGCAGGTGGCTACACCTTC. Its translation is CASRLTGQAGGYTF.

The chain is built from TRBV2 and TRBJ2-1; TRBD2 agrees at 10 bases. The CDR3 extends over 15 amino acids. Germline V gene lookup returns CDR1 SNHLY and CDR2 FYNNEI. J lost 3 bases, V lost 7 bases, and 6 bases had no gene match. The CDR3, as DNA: TGTGCCAGCAAGGAGCGGGGGGGTATCTACAATGAGCAGTTCTTC. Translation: CASKERGGIYNEQFF.

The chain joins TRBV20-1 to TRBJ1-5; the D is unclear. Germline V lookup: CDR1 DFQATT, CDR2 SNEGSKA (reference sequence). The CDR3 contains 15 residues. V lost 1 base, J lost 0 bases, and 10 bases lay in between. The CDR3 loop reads CSARGPGYSNQPQHF. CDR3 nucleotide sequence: TGCAGTGCTAGAGGCCCAGGTTATAGCAATCAGCCCCAGCATTTT.

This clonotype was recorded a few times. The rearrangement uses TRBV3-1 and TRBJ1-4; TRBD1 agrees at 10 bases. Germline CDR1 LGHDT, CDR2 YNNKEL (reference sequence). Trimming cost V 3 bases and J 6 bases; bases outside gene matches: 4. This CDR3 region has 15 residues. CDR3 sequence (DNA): TGTGCCAGCAGCCAGCCGGGACAGGGGTATGAAAAACTGTTTTTT. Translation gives CASSQPGQGYEKLFF.

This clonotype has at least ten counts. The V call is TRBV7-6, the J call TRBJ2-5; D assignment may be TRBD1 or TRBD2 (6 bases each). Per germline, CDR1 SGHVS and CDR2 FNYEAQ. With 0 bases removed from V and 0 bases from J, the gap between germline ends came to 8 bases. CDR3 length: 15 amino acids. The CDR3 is CASSLAGGYQETQYF. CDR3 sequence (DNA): TGTGCCAGCAGCTTAGCGGGGGGCTACCAAGAGACCCAGTACTTC.

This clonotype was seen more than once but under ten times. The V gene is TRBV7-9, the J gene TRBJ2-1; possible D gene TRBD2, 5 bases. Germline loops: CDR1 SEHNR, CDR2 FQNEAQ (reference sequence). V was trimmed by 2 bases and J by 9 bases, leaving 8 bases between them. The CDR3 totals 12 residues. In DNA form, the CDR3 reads TGTGCCAGCAGCTTAATCCGGGGTGAGCAGTTCTTC. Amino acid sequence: CASSLIRGEQFF.

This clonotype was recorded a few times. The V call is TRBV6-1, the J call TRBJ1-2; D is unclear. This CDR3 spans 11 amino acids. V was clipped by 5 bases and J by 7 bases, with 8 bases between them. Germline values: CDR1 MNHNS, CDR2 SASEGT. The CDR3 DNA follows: TGTGCCAGCAGTCCCCCTCCTGGCTACACCTTC. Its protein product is CASSPPPGYTF.

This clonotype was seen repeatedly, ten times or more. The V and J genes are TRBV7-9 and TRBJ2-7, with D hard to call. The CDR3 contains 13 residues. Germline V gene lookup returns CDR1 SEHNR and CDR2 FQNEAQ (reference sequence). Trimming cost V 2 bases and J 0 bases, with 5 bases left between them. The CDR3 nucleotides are TGTGCCAGCAGCTTAACGAGCTCCTACGAGCAGTACTTC. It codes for CASSLTSSYEQYF.

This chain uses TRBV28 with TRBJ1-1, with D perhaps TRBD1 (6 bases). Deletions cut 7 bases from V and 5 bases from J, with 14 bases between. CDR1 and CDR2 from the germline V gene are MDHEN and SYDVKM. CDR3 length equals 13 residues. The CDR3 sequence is CASKPQGFTEAFF. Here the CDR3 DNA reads TGTGCCAGCAAACCACAGGGATTTACTGAAGCTTTCTTT.

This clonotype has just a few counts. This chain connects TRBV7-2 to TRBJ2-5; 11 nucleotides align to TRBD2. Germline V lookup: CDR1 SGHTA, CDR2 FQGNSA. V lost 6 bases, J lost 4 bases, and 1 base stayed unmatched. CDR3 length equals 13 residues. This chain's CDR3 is CASRGTSGETQYF. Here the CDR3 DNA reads TGTGCCAGCAGGGGGACTAGCGGAGAGACCCAGTACTTC. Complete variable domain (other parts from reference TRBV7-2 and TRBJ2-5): GAGVSQSPSNKVTEKGKDVELRCDPISGHTALYWYRQSLGQGLEFLIYFQGNSAPDKSGLPSDRFSAERTGGSVSTLTIQRTQQEDSAVYLCASRGTSGETQYFGPGTRLLVL.